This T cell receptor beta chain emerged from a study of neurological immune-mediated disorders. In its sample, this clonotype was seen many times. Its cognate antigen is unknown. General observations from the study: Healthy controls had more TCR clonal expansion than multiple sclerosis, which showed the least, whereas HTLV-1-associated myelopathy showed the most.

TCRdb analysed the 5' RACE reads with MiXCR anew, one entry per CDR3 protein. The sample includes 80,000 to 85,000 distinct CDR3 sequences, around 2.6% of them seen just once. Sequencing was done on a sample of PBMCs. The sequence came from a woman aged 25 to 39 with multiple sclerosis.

The CDR3 DNA is TGTGCCAGCAGCTCTACTAGCGGGGCGTACTACGAGCAGTACTTC. It translates to CASSSTSGAYYEQYF. This rearrangement joins TRBV11-2 to TRBJ2-7; 10 nucleotides match TRBD2. The junction had 6 bases not matched to a gene; V was cut back by 4 bases and J by 3 bases. The germline V gene has CDR1 SGHAT and CDR2 FQNNGV. This CDR3 is 15 amino acids long.